Each of the 18 T cell receptor beta chains below was sequenced from the same sample in a study of neoadjuvant anti-PD-1 for oral cavity cancer. Produced via immunoSEQ multiplex PCR; TCRdb's table is partial and in-frame only. The repertoire includes tens of thousands of clones, approximately 82% of them detected once, and roughly 3.4% sits in the top ten. Material: PBMCs, obtained before nivolumab (anti-PD-1) treatment. The receptors originated from a person aged 35-79 years with oral cavity squamous cell carcinoma.

The chain recombines TRBV11-1 with TRBJ1-1; 7 bases agree with TRBD1. CDR1 and CDR2 from the germline V gene are SGHAT and FQDESV (reference sequence). Germline trimming cut 3 bases from V and 4 bases from J; bases unmatched to any gene: 5. The CDR3 is 14 residues long. The chain's CDR3 is CASSFGTVTTEAFF. CDR3 coding DNA: TGTGCCAGCAGCTTTGGGACAGTGACCACTGAAGCTTTCTTT.

The chain is built from TRBV7-3 and TRBJ2-1; 12 nucleotides agree with TRBD2. Germline V lookup: CDR1 SGHTA, CDR2 FQGTGA. Losses at the gene ends were 4 bases for V and 8 bases for J; bases not matched to a gene: 18. The CDR3 covers 19 residues. This CDR3 reads CASSWGGLAGGPSGDEQFF. DNA of the CDR3: TGTGCCAGCAGCTGGGGCGGGCTAGCGGGAGGGCCTTCAGGGGATGAGCAGTTCTTC.

This clone was seen once. Mismatch with germline at one junction end may stem from a read error. The chain has TRBV6-5 and TRBJ1-2; D is possibly TRBD1 (6 bases). Germline V gives CDR1 MNHEY, CDR2 SVGAGI. This CDR3 has 16 amino acids. CDR3 loop: CASSNSGVGGFYGYTF. CDR3 nucleotides: TGTGCCAGCAGTAACTCAGGGGTGGGGGGCTTCTATGGCTACACCTTC.

This clone occurred once. The rearrangement joins TRBV19 to TRBJ2-7, with a tentative D call TRBD1 (6 bases). The CDR3 has 11 amino acids. Germline-derived CDR1 and CDR2 are LNHDA and SQIVND (reference sequence). V shed 6 bases and J shed 4 bases, with 7 bases lying between them. CDR3 sequence: CASRGGYEQYF. The CDR3 DNA is TGTGCCAGTAGAGGGGGATACGAGCAGTACTTC. The full variable domain, with the rest looked up from reference TRBV19 and TRBJ2-7, is DGGITQSPKYLFRKEGQNVTLSCEQNLNHDAMYWYRQDPGQGLRLIYYSQIVNDFQKGDIAEGYSVSREKKESFPLTVTSAQKNPTAFYLCASRGGYEQYFGPGTRLTVT.

This clone was picked up a small number of times. The rearrangement uses TRBV19 and TRBJ2-7; the D gene could be TRBD1 or TRBD2 (5 bases each). The CDR3 loop spans 14 amino acids. Germline values: CDR1 LNHDA, CDR2 SQIVND (reference sequence). The germline V and J ends were trimmed by 10 bases and 0 bases, with 16 bases remaining between them. CDR3 sequence: CATASGTSSYEQYF. Here the CDR3 DNA reads TGTGCCACCGCGTCGGGGACCAGCTCCTACGAGCAGTACTTC.

The rearrangement links TRBV27 to TRBJ2-1; TRBD2 aligns across 7 bases. Germline CDR1 MNHEY, CDR2 SMNVEV (reference sequence). V gave up 6 bases and J gave up 0 bases; unmatched junction bases: 11. The CDR3 covers 17 residues. The CDR3 nucleotides are TGTGCCAGCAGATTGGGAGCGGGACTTCGCTCCTACAATGAGCAGTTCTTC. Translated: CASRLGAGLRSYNEQFF.

The V call is TRBV27, the J call TRBJ2-5; 7 bases match TRBD1. Looked up from germline, CDR1 is MNHEY and CDR2 is SMNVEV (reference sequence). CDR3 length: 14 amino acids. Losses at the gene ends were 5 bases for V and 2 bases for J; bases not matched to a gene: 5. For the CDR3, the DNA is TGTGCCAGCAGTCCACAGACAGGGCAAGAGACCCAGTACTTC. It specifies CASSPQTGQETQYF.

This CDR3 reads CASSHTGTGVGYTF. CDR3 nucleotide sequence: TGTGCCAGCAGCCATACCGGGACAGGGGTAGGCTACACCTTC. The genes are TRBV27 and TRBJ1-2; 10 bases are shared with TRBD1. CDR3 length: 14 amino acids. Germline loops: CDR1 MNHEY, CDR2 SMNVEV (reference sequence). V trimming: 6 bases; J trimming: 8 bases; junction bases outside the gene matches: 9.

A few counts support this clone. This chain connects TRBV19 to TRBJ1-2, with TRBD1 as a possible D gene (5 bases). Germline V gene lookup returns CDR1 LNHDA and CDR2 SQIVND (reference sequence). V gave up 1 base and J gave up 8 bases, with 14 bases separating them. The CDR3 length is 14 residues. The CDR3 DNA reads TGTGCCAGTAGTATAGGGGACCGTCATCAGGGCTACACCTTC. As protein: CASSIGDRHQGYTF.

This chain links TRBV25-1 with TRBJ1-1; tentative D call: TRBD1 (5 bases). V lost 0 bases to trimming and J lost 1 base, with 15 bases between them. CDR3 length: 17 amino acids. CDR1 and CDR2 (germline): MGHDK, SYGVNS. The CDR3 DNA reads as TGTGCCAGCAGTGAATATGGGAGGGGAGACCAGAACACTGAAGCTTTCTTT. It encodes CASSEYGRGDQNTEAFF.

V usage is TRBV5-4 and J usage is TRBJ2-2; D may be TRBD2 (5 bases). This CDR3 has 15 amino acids. The germline CDR1 and CDR2 sequences are SGHNT and YYREEE (reference sequence). V lost 4 bases to trimming and J lost 1 base, with 11 bases between them. The CDR3 reads CASSLSGMNTGELFF. The CDR3 DNA follows: TGTGCCAGCAGCCTGAGCGGCATGAACACCGGGGAGCTGTTTTTT. Full variable domain (rest looked up from reference TRBV5-4 and TRBJ2-2): ETGVTQSPTHLIKTRGQQVTLRCSSQSGHNTVSWYQQALGQGPQFIFQYYREEENGRGNFPPRFSGLQFPNYSSELNVNALELDDSALYLCASSLSGMNTGELFFGEGSRLTVL.

The chain combines TRBV5-6 with TRBJ2-3, with TRBD1 as a possible D gene (6 bases). Trimming left V 3 bases short and J 9 bases short, with 14 bases between. The CDR3 has 13 residues. CDR1 SGHDT and CDR2 YYEEEE come from the germline V gene. Here the CDR3 reads CASSSSPGETQYF. The CDR3 coding sequence is TGTGCCAGCAGCTCTAGTCCAGGGGAAACGCAGTATTTT.

The chain has TRBV27 and TRBJ2-1; D is unclear. Trimming cost V 6 bases and J 0 bases, with 6 bases left between them. Germline CDR1 MNHEY, CDR2 SMNVEV (reference sequence). The CDR3 covers 13 residues. CDR3 protein: CASSPRSYNEQFF. CDR3 DNA: TGTGCCAGCAGCCCCCGCTCCTACAATGAGCAGTTCTTC.

The chain is built from TRBV6-6 and TRBJ2-7; D gene unclear. Trimming took off 3 bases at V and 6 bases at J, with 6 bases between the two ends. Germline lookup yields CDR1 MNHNY and CDR2 SVGAGI (reference sequence). The CDR3 is 11 amino acids. CDR3 protein: CASSYRSEQYF. The CDR3 bases are TGTGCCAGCAGTTATCGGTCCGAGCAGTACTTC.

The chain recombines TRBV4-2 with TRBJ2-2, with 8 bases lining up with TRBD2. J lost 5 bases, V lost 0 bases, and 8 bases had no gene match. Germline-derived CDR1 and CDR2 are LGHNA and YNFKEQ. This CDR3 has 17 amino acids. CDR3 residues: CASSQDVTASGTGELFF. The CDR3 nucleotides are TGTGCCAGCAGCCAAGATGTCACGGCTAGCGGGACCGGGGAGCTGTTTTTT.

The chain carries TRBV27 and TRBJ2-6; tentative D call: TRBD1 (6 bases). Germline CDR1 reads MNHEY; CDR2 reads SMNVEV (reference sequence). The CDR3 spans 17 residues. V lost 6 bases to trimming and J lost 2 bases, with 17 bases between them. CDR3 region: CASSPGVVKPGANVLTF. In DNA form, the CDR3 reads TGTGCCAGCAGCCCAGGGGTCGTGAAGCCTGGGGCCAACGTCCTGACTTTC.

J is TRBJ1-5 and V is TRBV10-3, with TRBD1 as a possible D gene (5 bases). The CDR3 length is 14 residues. The V and J ends lost 0 bases and 6 bases respectively, with 9 bases between them. Germline CDR1 and CDR2: ENHRY and SYGVKD. This chain's CDR3 is CAISESLGVQPQHF. Written as DNA, the CDR3 is TGTGCCATCAGTGAGTCGTTAGGGGTTCAGCCCCAGCATTTT.

This clone was observed a handful of times. V is TRBV2 and J is TRBJ1-5; no reliable D call. Germline values: CDR1 SNHLY, CDR2 FYNNEI. The CDR3 sequence is 16 residues long. Trimming took 6 bases from V and 2 from J, leaving 17 bases between them. The DNA of the CDR3 is TGTGCCAGCAGACCTACGGGCCTCCTGGGCAATCAGCCCCAGCATTTT. Amino acid sequence: CASRPTGLLGNQPQHF.